Listed below are T cell receptor beta chains from one sample, sequenced in a study of cytomegalovirus exposure and HLA in healthy donors. This table comes from immunoSEQ multiplex PCR, and its TCRdb copy is limited to in-frame clones, with some not included. Of over 80,000 clones listed, 76% are singletons. Sequencing was performed on PBMCs. The receptors stem from a man aged 40-50 years in good health and CMV-seronegative. The CDR3 runs from the conserved cysteine through the conserved F or W. The D gene is left open where the match is weak. A clone size is listed for some rows: how often the clone was seen (once, few, many), or a class if it is expanded.

j_call d_call clone_size v_call cdr3_nt cdr3_aa
TRBJ1-4 NA NA TRBV20-1 TGCAGTACCCTCTCAGGGGAAAAACTGTTTTTT CSTLSGEKLFF
TRBJ2-7 NA NA TRBV5-1 TGCGCCAGCAGCTACCTCGGCGAGCAGTACTTC CASSYLGEQYF
TRBJ2-7 NA NA TRBV5-1 TGCGCCAGCAGCTCATCTAGCCTCTACGAGCAGTACTTC CASSSSSLYEQYF
TRBJ2-7 TRBD2 NA TRBV7-9 TGTGCCAGCAGCTTACCAGCGGGGGCGAACTACGAGCAGTACTTC CASSLPAGANYEQYF
TRBJ2-3 TRBD2 NA TRBV11-3 TGTGCCAGCAGCTTAGCGGGGGGGCCCGCAGATACGCAGTATTTT CASSLAGGPADTQYF
TRBJ2-1 TRBD2 NA TRBV7-6 TGTGCCAGCAGCTCCCGCGGGACTAGCGGGTACAATGAGCAGTTCTTC CASSSRGTSGYNEQFF
TRBJ2-1 TRBD2 NA TRBV6-6 TGTGCCAGCAAAGAGCGGGGGGGAGACAATGAGCAGTTCTTC CASKERGGDNEQFF
TRBJ2-2 NA NA TRBV28 TGTGCCAGCTCCATCGGGGGGACAAACACCGGGGAGCTGTTTTTT CASSIGGTNTGELFF
TRBJ2-7 TRBD2 NA TRBV4-3 TGCGCCAGCAGCCAGGGGGGGGGTTACGAGCAGTACTTC CASSQGGGYEQYF
TRBJ1-2 TRBD1 NA TRBV29-1 TGCAGCGTTGAAAGCCGACAGGGCCATGGCTACACCTTC CSVESRQGHGYTF
TRBJ2-6 TRBD1 NA TRBV4-3 TGCGCCAGCAGCCAAGATCGGACAGGGAGATTCTCTGGGGCCAACGTCCTGACTTTC CASSQDRTGRFSGANVLTF
TRBJ2-1 TRBD2 few TRBV6-5 TGTGCCAGCAGTTACTCGTTAGCGGGGGGGAATGAGCAGTTCTTC CASSYSLAGGNEQFF
TRBJ1-1 TRBD1 NA TRBV5-1 TGCGCCAGCAGCGGGGGACAGCACACTGAAGCTTTCTTT CASSGGQHTEAFF
TRBJ1-1 NA few TRBV5-6 TGTGCCAGCAGCTCGAGCGCGGTTATGAACACTGAAGCTTTCTTT CASSSSAVMNTEAFF
TRBJ2-6 NA NA TRBV5-1 TGCGCCAGCAGCCCCGGACTGGGCTCTGGGGCCAACGTCCTGACTTTC CASSPGLGSGANVLTF
TRBJ1-5 NA NA TRBV10-3 TGTGCCATCAGTGCTCAGGGGAATCAGCCCCAGCATTTT CAISAQGNQPQHF
TRBJ2-7 TRBD2 once TRBV11-2 TGTGCCAGCAGCTTAACCCTCGGACTAGATTTCTACGAGCAGTACTTC CASSLTLGLDFYEQYF
TRBJ1-5 NA NA TRBV6-6 TGTGCCAGCAGTCCCGCCCCGACAGGACATCAGCCCCAGCATTTT CASSPAPTGHQPQHF
TRBJ2-2 NA NA TRBV4-2 TGTGCCAGCAGCCAAGGTCTGGCGGTGACCGGGGAGCTGTTTTTT CASSQGLAVTGELFF
TRBJ2-6 NA medium-sized TRBV4-3 TGCGCCAGCAGCCAGGAAGATCAGGGAACCTCTGGGGCCAACGTCCTGACTTTC CASSQEDQGTSGANVLTF
TRBJ1-2 TRBD1 NA TRBV30 TGTGCCTGGAGTGAACAGGGGTATGGTGGCTACACCTTC CAWSEQGYGGYTF
TRBJ2-1 NA NA TRBV7-8 TGTGCCAGCAGCCCTCCCGGAGGGCGGGCGGATGAGCAGTTCTTC CASSPPGGRADEQFF
TRBJ1-5 TRBD1 NA TRBV7-9 TGTGCCAGCAGCTCTTTTACCGGGACAGGCGGCCAGCCCCAGCATTTT CASSSFTGTGGQPQHF
TRBJ2-5 TRBD1 few TRBV4-3 TGCGCCAGCAGCCAAGAATTTGGCAGGGGGCACATGGGGAAGACCCAGTACTTC CASSQEFGRGHMGKTQYF
TRBJ1-5 NA NA TRBV9 TGTGCCAGCAGCGTAGAAGCAGGGGCAAATCAGCCCCAGCATTTT CASSVEAGANQPQHF
TRBJ2-3 NA NA TRBV2 TGTGCCACCTCTAGCTTCCTTACAGATACGCAGTATTTT CATSSFLTDTQYF